The 19 T cell receptor beta chains listed next were all sequenced from one sample in a study of blood T cell repertoires in COVID-19. TCRdb's table, derived via immunoSEQ multiplex PCR, lists solely in-frame clones and lacks some. The sample holds 210,000 or so clones; around 86% are singletons and the top ten take approximately 5%. The sequenced sample was peripheral blood. All receptors come from a human donor in a cohort sampled during active COVID-19.

The chain joins TRBV7-3 to TRBJ2-1; possibly TRBD2 for D (7 bases). The CDR3 spans 14 residues. Germline lookup yields CDR1 SGHTA and CDR2 FQGTGA. V lost 10 bases and J lost 0, with 13 bases in between. The CDR3 spells CATRGGGSYNEQFF. CDR3 coding DNA: TGTGCCACCCGGGGAGGGGGCTCCTACAATGAGCAGTTCTTC.

The V and J genes are TRBV11-2 and TRBJ1-2; no reliable D call. This CDR3 contains 11 residues. With 5 bases removed from V and 8 bases from J, the gap between germline ends came to 9 bases. From germline, CDR1 is SGHAT and CDR2 FQNNGV. The CDR3 loop reads CASSHRGGYTF. CDR3 DNA: TGTGCCAGCAGCCACAGAGGGGGCTACACCTTC.

The rearrangement uses TRBV4-3 and TRBJ2-7; 7 nucleotides line up with TRBD1. Germline trimming cut 0 bases from V and 0 bases from J; bases unmatched to any gene: 11. The CDR3 is 18 amino acids. Per the germline V gene, CDR1 is LGHNA and CDR2 is YSLEER. Here the CDR3 reads CASSQDSILGDSSYEQYF. CDR3 bases: TGCGCCAGCAGCCAAGATTCGATTTTAGGGGACAGCTCCTACGAGCAGTACTTC.

The chain carries TRBV7-2 and TRBJ1-4; 9 bases line up with TRBD1. V dropped 6 bases and J dropped 8; count of bases not matched to a gene: 7. There are 14 residues in the CDR3. Germline V lookup: CDR1 SGHTA, CDR2 FQGNSA. The CDR3 region is CASRRGQGGEKLFF. CDR3 nucleotide sequence: TGTGCCAGCAGAAGGGGACAGGGTGGGGAAAAACTGTTTTTT.

Comment on this clone: The identical CDR3 is also encoded by other nucleotide sequences in the sample. This chain joins TRBV28 and TRBJ1-2, with 7 bases that match TRBD1. CDR1 is MDHEN, CDR2 SYDVKM, per germline. The CDR3 consists of 14 residues. Trimming removed 5 bases from V and 2 bases from J; junction bases left unmatched: 5. CDR3: CASSVSTGNYGYTF. As DNA, the CDR3 is TGTGCCAGCAGTGTATCGACAGGGAACTATGGCTACACCTTC.

The V and J genes are TRBV7-9 and TRBJ2-7; D possibly corresponds to TRBD1 (5 bases). Trimming shortened V by 5 bases and J by 2 bases, and 13 bases separated the two germline ends. The CDR3 runs to 14 residues. From germline, CDR1 is SEHNR and CDR2 FQNEAQ (reference sequence). For the CDR3, the DNA is TGTGCCAGCAGCACGGACATGGAAACCTACGAGCAGTACTTC. Its translation is CASSTDMETYEQYF. Drawing the rest from reference TRBV7-9 and TRBJ2-7, the complete variable domain is DTGVSQNPRHKITKRGQNVTFRCDPISEHNRLYWYRQTLGQGPEFLTYFQNEAQLEKSRLLSDRFSAERPKGSFSTLEIQRTEQGDSAMYLCASSTDMETYEQYFGPGTRLTVT.

The rearrangement joins TRBV9 to TRBJ2-7; 10 bases align to TRBD2. V dropped 0 bases and J dropped 0; count of bases not matched to a gene: 3. The germline V gene has CDR1 SGDLS and CDR2 YYNGEE. CDR3 size: 16 residues. The DNA for the CDR3 is TGTGCCAGCAGCGTAGCTGCTAGCGGGAGCTCCTACGAGCAGTACTTC. Its translation is CASSVAASGSSYEQYF.

This CDR3 is CASSLTRGVYGYTF. CDR3 nucleotide sequence: TGTGCCAGCAGCCTCACCCGGGGTGTCTATGGCTACACCTTC. V is TRBV7-9 and J is TRBJ1-2, with no clear D. From germline, CDR1 is SEHNR and CDR2 FQNEAQ (reference sequence). Trimming pared 5 bases from V and 4 bases from J, leaving 14 bases between. The CDR3 runs 14 residues.

DNA for the CDR3: TGCGCCAGCAGCCAAACTTTGGACAGGGTCTACGAGCAGTACTTC. Residues: CASSQTLDRVYEQYF. The chain is built from TRBV4-3 and TRBJ2-7, with 8 bases lining up with TRBD1. The V and J ends lost 2 bases and 3 bases, in that order; junction bases with no gene match: 6. Germline V gives CDR1 LGHNA, CDR2 YSLEER. The CDR3 is made up of 15 amino acids.

This clone was recorded only once. The chain carries TRBV24-1 and TRBJ2-1, with TRBD1 identical over 8 bases. The junction had 3 bases not matched to a gene; V was cut back by 2 bases and J by 4 bases. This CDR3 comprises 15 residues. Germline V lookup: CDR1 KGHDR, CDR2 SFDVKD. In DNA, the CDR3 is TGTGCCACCAGTGATTACGGGACAGGATACAATGAGCAGTTCTTC. Its protein product is CATSDYGTGYNEQFF.

The chain uses TRBV18 and TRBJ2-5; D possibly corresponds to TRBD1 (6 bases). Trimming took off 2 bases at V and 5 bases at J, with 18 bases between the two ends. The CDR3 is 16 residues long. CDR1 and CDR2 (germline): KGHSH, LQKENI. The CDR3 DNA follows: TGTGCCAGCTCACCAGCAGGGGAAGGGGCGTCGGAGACCCAGTACTTC. This sequence encodes CASSPAGEGASETQYF.

The chain is built from TRBV9 and TRBJ1-3; D perhaps matches TRBD1 (5 bases). The V end was cut by 2 bases, the J end by 2 bases, with 11 bases between. The germline CDR1 and CDR2 sequences are SGDLS and YYNGEE. CDR3 length equals 15 residues. In DNA form, the CDR3 reads TGTGCCAGCAGCGTTAGACTAGGGGCTGGAAACACCATATATTTT. Encoded protein: CASSVRLGAGNTIYF.

The chain's CDR3 is CASSHLQGYNTEAFF. The CDR3 DNA follows: TGCGCCAGCAGCCACTTACAGGGTTACAACACTGAAGCTTTCTTT. The rearrangement joins TRBV4-3 to TRBJ1-1; the D gene is possibly TRBD1 (6 bases). The CDR3 sequence is 15 residues long. Per germline, CDR1 LGHNA and CDR2 YSLEER. Trimming took off 3 bases at V and 2 bases at J, with 13 bases between the two ends.

This clone was found a few times. The chain uses TRBV5-5 and TRBJ1-5; D possibly corresponds to TRBD1 (5 bases). This CDR3 comprises 14 residues. Germline lookup yields CDR1 SGHKS and CDR2 YYEKEE (reference sequence). V was pared by 1 base and J by 5 bases, with 10 bases between. CDR3 sequence: CASSLWGGDQPQHF. The CDR3 DNA is TGTGCCAGCAGCTTGTGGGGCGGGGATCAGCCCCAGCATTTT. The full variable domain, rest sourced from reference TRBV5-5 and TRBJ1-5, is DAGVTQSPTHLIKTRGQQVTLRCSPISGHKSVSWYQQVLGQGPQFIFQYYEKEERGRGNFPDRFSARQFPNYSSELNVNALLLGDSALYLCASSLWGGDQPQHFGDGTRLSIL.

This clone has just a few counts. The rearrangement links TRBV15 to TRBJ1-3; D remains unclear. The CDR3 length is 14 residues. Trimming took 7 bases from V and 0 from J, leaving 10 bases between them. The germline V gene encodes CDR1 LNHNV and CDR2 YYDKDF (reference sequence). The CDR3 reads CATIEGLSGNTIYF. The DNA for the CDR3 is TGTGCCACCATCGAGGGCCTCTCTGGAAACACCATATATTTT.

The gene calls are TRBV4-1 and TRBJ2-1, with 9 bases matching TRBD2. The germline V gene has CDR1 MGHRA and CDR2 YSYEKL. This CDR3 has 15 amino acids. V trimming: 4 bases; J trimming: 6 bases; junction bases outside the gene matches: 7. The CDR3 sequence is CASSRGSGGPNEQFF. CDR3 in DNA: TGCGCCAGCAGCCGGGGAAGCGGGGGGCCCAATGAGCAGTTCTTC.

In this sample, this clone turned up a few times. The rearrangement uses TRBV7-9 and TRBJ1-4; 9 bases align to TRBD1. The CDR3 runs 14 residues. V gave up 4 bases and J gave up 8 bases; unmatched junction bases: 5. Germline V gene data show CDR1 as SEHNR and CDR2 as FQNEAQ (reference sequence). CDR3 sequence reads: CASSWGQGREKLFF. As DNA, the CDR3 is TGTGCCAGCAGCTGGGGACAGGGTAGGGAAAAACTGTTTTTT.

V and J are TRBV21-1 and TRBJ2-7; the D segment call TRBD2 is taken from the table without a DNA check. TRBV21-1 is a recognized pseudogene. This CDR3 region has 12 residues. CDR3 loop: CASSPEMREQYF. The CDR3 coding sequence is TGTGCCAGCAGCCCGGAGATGAGGGAGCAGTACTTC.

The chain employs TRBV9 and TRBJ2-1; 10 bases are a match to TRBD2. Germline V gives CDR1 SGDLS, CDR2 YYNGEE. V lost 0 bases to trimming and J lost 2 bases; unmatched junction nucleotides: 2. The CDR3 loop spans 16 amino acids. The CDR3 loop is CASSVASGGAYNEQFF. The CDR3 DNA is TGTGCCAGCAGCGTAGCTAGCGGGGGTGCCTACAATGAGCAGTTCTTC.